This TCR beta chain was captured by sequencing in a study of cytomegalovirus exposure and HLA in healthy donors. Study observations and caveats: Earlier analysis looked at TCR beta V segments, and most were productive about 87% or about 30% of the time.

Regarding this clone: Its antigen is as yet unknown.

PCR involved 60 Vbeta and 13 Jbeta primers. The assay was immunoSEQ multiplex PCR, and TCRdb's table has in-frame clones only and misses some. Here the sample table reports some 110,000 clones. The TCR comes from a man aged 25 to 45 in good health and CMV-seronegative. Specimen: PBMCs.

The CDR3 DNA reads TGTGCCAGCAGCAGACAGGGGAGGTGGGAAAAACTGTTTTTT. It codes for CASSRQGRWEKLFF. The genes are TRBV6-5 and TRBJ1-4, with 8 bases aligning to TRBD1. CDR1 is MNHEY and CDR2 is SVGAGI in the germline V gene. Trimming took 6 bases from V and 8 from J; bases not matched to a gene: 8. This CDR3 spans 14 amino acids.